Sequencing of this T cell receptor beta chain was carried out in a study of cytomegalovirus exposure and HLA in healthy donors. On the study more broadly: Unique TCRs from HLA-typed donors, 80 million to 100 million of them, were held in an early data release.

Whole-study results and caveats: A later analysis showed that HLA-associated TCR beta chains had undergone more clonal expansion than equally common others. Researchers left out some V segments, among them TRBV6-2 and TRBV6-3, as indistinguishable.

With 3 bases removed from V and 9 bases from J, the gap between germline ends came to 20 bases. The CDR3 spans 16 residues. Looked up from germline, CDR1 is LNHDA and CDR2 is SQIVND (reference sequence). PCR primers comprised 60 Vbeta and 13 Jbeta primers. Sequenced by immunoSEQ multiplex PCR; TCRdb stores in-frame clones only, minus some. The profile shows about 130,000 clones, 81% of them singletons. This clone appeared once. Its antigen is undetermined. Sequences were obtained from PBMCs. The source is a man between 18 and 29 years old in good health and CMV-seronegative. This sequence joins TRBV19 and TRBJ2-2; D not resolved. CDR3 nucleotide sequence: TGTGCCAGTAGTATCGGTACAGTTACGACAAATTGGGAGCTGTTTTTT. Amino acids: CASSIGTVTTNWELFF.